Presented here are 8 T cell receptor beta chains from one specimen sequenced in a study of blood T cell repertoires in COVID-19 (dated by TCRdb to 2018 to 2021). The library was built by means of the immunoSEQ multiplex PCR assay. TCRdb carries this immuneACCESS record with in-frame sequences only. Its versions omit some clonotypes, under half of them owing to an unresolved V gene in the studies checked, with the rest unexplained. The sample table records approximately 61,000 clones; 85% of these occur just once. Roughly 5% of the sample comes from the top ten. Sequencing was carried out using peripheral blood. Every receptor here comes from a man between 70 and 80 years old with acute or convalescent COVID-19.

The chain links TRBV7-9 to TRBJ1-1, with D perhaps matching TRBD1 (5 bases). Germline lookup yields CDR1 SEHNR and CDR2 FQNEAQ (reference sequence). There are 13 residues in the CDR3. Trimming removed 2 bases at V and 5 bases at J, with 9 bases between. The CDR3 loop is CASSLQGQTEAFF. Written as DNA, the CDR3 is TGTGCCAGCAGCTTACAGGGCCAAACTGAAGCTTTCTTT.

The CDR3 is CASSTRTGWVSEQFF. CDR3 coding DNA: TGCGCCAGCAGCACCCGGACAGGATGGGTCAGTGAGCAGTTCTTC. The chain uses TRBV5-1 and TRBJ2-1, with 7 bases matching TRBD1. Trimming cost V 4 bases and J 9 bases; bases outside gene matches: 13. CDR1 is SGHRS, CDR2 YFSETQ, per germline. This CDR3 region has 15 residues.

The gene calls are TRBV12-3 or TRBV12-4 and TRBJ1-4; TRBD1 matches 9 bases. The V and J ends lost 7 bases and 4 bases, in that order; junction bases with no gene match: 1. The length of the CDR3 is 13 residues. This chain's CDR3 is CASMDRGNEKLFF. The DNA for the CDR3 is TGTGCCAGCATGGACAGGGGTAATGAAAAACTGTTTTTT.

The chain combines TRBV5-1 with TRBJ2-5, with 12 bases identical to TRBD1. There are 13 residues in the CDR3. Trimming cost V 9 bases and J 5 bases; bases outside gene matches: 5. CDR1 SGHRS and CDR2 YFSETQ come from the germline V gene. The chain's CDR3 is CATGTGGAETQYF. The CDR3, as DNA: TGCGCCACCGGGACAGGGGGCGCCGAGACCCAGTACTTC.

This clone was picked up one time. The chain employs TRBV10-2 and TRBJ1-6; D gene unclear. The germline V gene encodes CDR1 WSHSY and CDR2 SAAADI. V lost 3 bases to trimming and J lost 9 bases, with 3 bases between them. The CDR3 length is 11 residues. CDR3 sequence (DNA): TGCGCCAGCAGTGACGGTTCACCCCTCCACTTT. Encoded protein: CASSDGSPLHF.

The CDR3 nucleotides are TGTGCCAGCAGAAGGGGGTTCACTGAAGCTTTCTTT. It codes for CASRRGFTEAFF. The rearrangement joins TRBV6-5 to TRBJ1-1; D may be TRBD1 (6 bases). The length of the CDR3 is 12 residues. The V gene lost 6 bases and the J gene lost 4 bases, with 9 bases spanning the gap. CDR1 and CDR2 (germline): MNHEY, SVGAGI.

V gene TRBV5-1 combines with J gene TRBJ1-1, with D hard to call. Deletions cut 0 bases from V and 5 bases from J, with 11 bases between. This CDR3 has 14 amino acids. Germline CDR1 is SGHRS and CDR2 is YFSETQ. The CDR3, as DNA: TGCGCCAGCAGCTTGGATGGTGGCGGAACTGAAGCTTTCTTT. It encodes CASSLDGGGTEAFF. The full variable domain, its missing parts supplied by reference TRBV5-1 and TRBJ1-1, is KAGVTQTPRYLIKTRGQQVTLSCSPISGHRSVSWYQQTPGQGLQFLFEYFSETQRNKGNFPGRFSGRQFSNSRSEMNVSTLELGDSALYLCASSLDGGGTEAFFGQGTRLTVV.

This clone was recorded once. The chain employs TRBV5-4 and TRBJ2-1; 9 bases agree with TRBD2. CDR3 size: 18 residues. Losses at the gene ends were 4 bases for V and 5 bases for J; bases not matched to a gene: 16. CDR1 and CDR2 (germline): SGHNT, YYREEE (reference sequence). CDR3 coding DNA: TGTGCCAGCAGCCCGGGCGGCAGCGGGGGGTTAAATGACAATGAGCAGTTCTTC. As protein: CASSPGGSGGLNDNEQFF.